Listed below are T cell receptor beta chains from one sample, sequenced in a study of T cell changes during pregnancy in multiple sclerosis. The repertoire was sequenced with immunoSEQ multiplex PCR; TCRdb's copy has only in-frame clones and lacks some. The data hold 90,000 or so clones, with under 95% observed a single time. Specimen: peripheral blood, collected in the first trimester of pregnancy. All receptors come from a female donor in good health, enrolled as a control in a pregnancy study. Both conserved end residues are part of each CDR3. The order of the fields is D gene, V gene, clone size, J gene, CDR3 DNA, CDR3 protein. D genes are given only for firm matches. Expanded clones are given a class, and other clones once, few, many or no size at all.

d_call: NA; v_call: TRBV30; clone_size: NA; j_call: TRBJ2-3; cdr3_nt: TGTGCCTGGAGTACCGACAGGTTGCAAAGGGATACGCAGTATTTT; cdr3_aa: CAWSTDRLQRDTQYF
d_call: NA; v_call: TRBV10-3; clone_size: few; j_call: TRBJ2-7; cdr3_nt: TGTGCCATCAGTGAGTCATTAGTGGGGCAGAGAGCCTACGAGCAGTACTTC; cdr3_aa: CAISESLVGQRAYEQYF
d_call: NA; v_call: TRBV6-6; clone_size: NA; j_call: TRBJ1-1; cdr3_nt: TGTGCCAGCAGTTACCCCACAGGGAACACTGAAGCTTTCTTT; cdr3_aa: CASSYPTGNTEAFF
d_call: NA; v_call: TRBV6-5; clone_size: NA; j_call: TRBJ1-6; cdr3_nt: TGTGCCAGCAGCTACCTGACATCTCCCTCACCCCTCCACTTT; cdr3_aa: CASSYLTSPSPLHF
d_call: NA; v_call: TRBV7-2; clone_size: NA; j_call: TRBJ1-2; cdr3_nt: TGTGCCAGCAGCTTAAAACACGTTAACTATGGCTACACCTTC; cdr3_aa: CASSLKHVNYGYTF
d_call: TRBD1; v_call: TRBV25-1; clone_size: NA; j_call: TRBJ2-5; cdr3_nt: TGTGCCAGCAGTGAATTGGGGAGTGTTGGACAGGGTCAAGAGGCCCAGTACTTC; cdr3_aa: CASSELGSVGQGQEAQYF
d_call: TRBD1; v_call: TRBV7-9; clone_size: NA; j_call: TRBJ2-5; cdr3_nt: TGTGCCAGCAGCTTAGGGGACAGGGACCAAGAGACCCAGTACTTC; cdr3_aa: CASSLGDRDQETQYF
d_call: NA; v_call: TRBV9; clone_size: NA; j_call: TRBJ1-2; cdr3_nt: TGTGCCAGCAGCGTAGTTCGTCCAGGGCGAGTCTATGGCTACACCTTC; cdr3_aa: CASSVVRPGRVYGYTF
d_call: NA; v_call: TRBV9; clone_size: NA; j_call: TRBJ1-1; cdr3_nt: TGTGCCAGCAGCGCAGGACAGTGGCGAGACACTGAAGCTTTCTTT; cdr3_aa: CASSAGQWRDTEAFF
d_call: NA; v_call: TRBV30; clone_size: NA; j_call: TRBJ2-7; cdr3_nt: TGTGCCTGGAGTGTCAACAATTTGGACGAGCAGTACTTC; cdr3_aa: CAWSVNNLDEQYF
d_call: NA; v_call: TRBV30; clone_size: NA; j_call: TRBJ2-3; cdr3_nt: TGTGCCTGGAGTTCTAGCACAGATACGCAGTATTTT; cdr3_aa: CAWSSSTDTQYF
d_call: TRBD1; v_call: TRBV7-3; clone_size: NA; j_call: TRBJ1-4; cdr3_nt: TGTGCCAGCAGCACAGGGACAGGTGGGAAACTGTTTTTT; cdr3_aa: CASSTGTGGKLFF
d_call: TRBD2; v_call: TRBV6-5; clone_size: NA; j_call: TRBJ2-1; cdr3_nt: TGTGCCAGCCTAGGACTAGCGGGGGGTGAGCAGTTCTTC; cdr3_aa: CASLGLAGGEQFF
d_call: TRBD2; v_call: TRBV11-2; clone_size: NA; j_call: TRBJ2-1; cdr3_nt: TGTGCCAGCAGCAGGGGCGGGGGTGCGAAGAGTGAGCAGTTCTTC; cdr3_aa: CASSRGGGAKSEQFF
d_call: NA; v_call: TRBV6-5; clone_size: NA; j_call: TRBJ1-1; cdr3_nt: TGTGCCAGCAGTGTAAAGCGGGGCACTGAAGCTTTCTTT; cdr3_aa: CASSVKRGTEAFF
d_call: NA; v_call: TRBV29-1; clone_size: NA; j_call: TRBJ1-2; cdr3_nt: TGCAGCGTTTTGGACAGAGAATATGGCTACACCTTC; cdr3_aa: CSVLDREYGYTF
d_call: TRBD1; v_call: TRBV7-2; clone_size: NA; j_call: TRBJ2-7; cdr3_nt: TGTGCCAGCAGCGCAACCGGGACAGCCTCCTACGAGCAGTACTTC; cdr3_aa: CASSATGTASYEQYF
d_call: TRBD1; v_call: TRBV19; clone_size: NA; j_call: TRBJ1-2; cdr3_nt: TGTGCCAGTAGTATAGGGGGACAGCTCGATGGCTACACCTTC; cdr3_aa: CASSIGGQLDGYTF
d_call: NA; v_call: TRBV6-5; clone_size: once; j_call: TRBJ1-4; cdr3_nt: TGTGCCAGCAGTTACGAACTGGGGCGCGAAAAACTGTTTTTT; cdr3_aa: CASSYELGREKLFF
d_call: TRBD1; v_call: TRBV5-4; clone_size: NA; j_call: TRBJ2-5; cdr3_nt: TGTGCCAGCAGCTCGTACTGGACAGGCCAAGAGACCCAGTACTTC; cdr3_aa: CASSSYWTGQETQYF
d_call: NA; v_call: TRBV4-2; clone_size: NA; j_call: TRBJ1-1; cdr3_nt: TGTGCCAGCAGCCGCTTACAGGGAACAGGGATCACTGAAGCTTTCTTT; cdr3_aa: CASSRLQGTGITEAFF
d_call: NA; v_call: TRBV5-1; clone_size: NA; j_call: TRBJ1-5; cdr3_nt: TGCGCCAGCAGCTTGGGTCAGTCGAGCAATCAGCCCCAGCATTTT; cdr3_aa: CASSLGQSSNQPQHF
d_call: NA; v_call: TRBV29-1; clone_size: NA; j_call: TRBJ2-5; cdr3_nt: TGCAGCGTTGAAGGGGCAGGACAAGAGACCCAGTACTTC; cdr3_aa: CSVEGAGQETQYF
d_call: NA; v_call: TRBV18; clone_size: NA; j_call: TRBJ1-6; cdr3_nt: TGTGCCAGCTCGAACGCGGGAAGCGCTAGGTCACCCCTCCACTTT; cdr3_aa: CASSNAGSARSPLHF
d_call: TRBD1; v_call: TRBV28; clone_size: NA; j_call: TRBJ1-1; cdr3_nt: TGTGCCACCGTTTCTGGACAGGCAAATATGAACACTGAAGCTTTCTTT; cdr3_aa: CATVSGQANMNTEAFF
d_call: TRBD1; v_call: TRBV28; clone_size: NA; j_call: TRBJ1-2; cdr3_nt: TGTGCCAGCAGTTTAGGGGGACAGGGATATGGCTACACCTTC; cdr3_aa: CASSLGGQGYGYTF
d_call: NA; v_call: TRBV4-1; clone_size: once; j_call: TRBJ2-7; cdr3_nt: TGCGCCAGCAGCCAGTCAGGGGGGCCCTACGAGCAGTACTTC; cdr3_aa: CASSQSGGPYEQYF
d_call: TRBD1; v_call: TRBV27; clone_size: NA; j_call: TRBJ1-1; cdr3_nt: TGTGCCAGCAGTTACAGGGGTCTGAACACTGAAGCTTTCTTT; cdr3_aa: CASSYRGLNTEAFF
d_call: NA; v_call: TRBV28; clone_size: once; j_call: TRBJ2-7; cdr3_nt: TGTGCCAGCAGTCCTGGGAGGCAGAACGAGCAGTACTTC; cdr3_aa: CASSPGRQNEQYF
d_call: NA; v_call: TRBV6-5; clone_size: NA; j_call: TRBJ1-2; cdr3_nt: TGTGTCAGCAGCCTAACAGGGAACTATGGCTACACCTTC; cdr3_aa: CVSSLTGNYGYTF
d_call: NA; v_call: TRBV14; clone_size: NA; j_call: TRBJ1-1; cdr3_nt: TGTGCCACTAGAAAGCAGGGGATTGCCAACACTGAAGCTTTCTTT; cdr3_aa: CATRKQGIANTEAFF
d_call: NA; v_call: TRBV4-3; clone_size: NA; j_call: TRBJ1-2; cdr3_nt: TGCGCCAGCAGCCAAGACAGGCAGGATAACTATGGCTACACCTTC; cdr3_aa: CASSQDRQDNYGYTF
d_call: NA; v_call: TRBV6-1; clone_size: once; j_call: TRBJ2-1; cdr3_nt: TGTGCCAGCAGTGAACGGGGGTACTACAATGAGCAGTTCTTC; cdr3_aa: CASSERGYYNEQFF
d_call: TRBD1; v_call: TRBV4-3; clone_size: NA; j_call: TRBJ1-4; cdr3_nt: TGCGCCAGCAGCCAATTAACAGGGGGAGATGAAAAACTGTTTTTT; cdr3_aa: CASSQLTGGDEKLFF
d_call: TRBD1; v_call: TRBV6-1; clone_size: NA; j_call: TRBJ2-7; cdr3_nt: TGTGCCAGCAGTCCTAGGACAGGGCGCGACGAGCAGTACTTC; cdr3_aa: CASSPRTGRDEQYF
d_call: NA; v_call: TRBV6-5; clone_size: NA; j_call: TRBJ1-2; cdr3_nt: TGTGCCAGCAGTCGAGGGGGTGAGGGCTACACCTTC; cdr3_aa: CASSRGGEGYTF
d_call: NA; v_call: TRBV6-6; clone_size: NA; j_call: TRBJ1-6; cdr3_nt: TGTGCCAGCAGGTCCCGTGAGGGAGGGAATTCACCCCTCCACTTT; cdr3_aa: CASRSREGGNSPLHF